Below are 8 T cell receptor beta chains sequenced from a single sample in a study of blood T cells in healthy people across ages. Primed by a sample-barcoded 5' primer and a J-beta primer mix, a second PCR proceeded for 7 to 11 cycles. Each CDR3 protein gets one entry after TCRdb re-called the 5' RACE reads with MiXCR. The sample shows 1,500,000 or so distinct CDR3 sequences, less than 45% of them seen only once. The sequencing input was blood. The receptors stem from a woman aged 18-29 years in good health.

The chain is built from TRBV4-2 and TRBJ2-5; 13 positions agree with TRBD2. Trimming cost V 4 bases and J 4 bases; bases outside gene matches: 6. The CDR3 extends over 16 amino acids. CDR1 is LGHNA, CDR2 YNFKEQ, per germline. The DNA for the CDR3 is TGTGCCAGCAGCCGACTAGCGGGAGGCGAAAGAGAGACCCAGTACTTC. This gives the protein CASSRLAGGERETQYF.

The rearrangement joins TRBV5-6 to TRBJ1-1; TRBD1 matches 9 bases. CDR3 length equals 13 residues. Looked up from germline, CDR1 is SGHDT and CDR2 is YYEEEE. The V segment lost 4 bases and the J segment 6 bases; nucleotides outside the gene matches: 4. The chain's CDR3 is CASSDWTGAEAFF. The DNA of the CDR3 is TGTGCCAGCAGCGATTGGACAGGGGCTGAAGCTTTCTTT. The full variable domain, with the rest looked up from reference TRBV5-6 and TRBJ1-1, is DAGVTQSPTHLIKTRGQQVTLRCSPKSGHDTVSWYQQALGQGPQFIFQYYEEEERQRGNFPDRFSGHQFPNYSSELNVNALLLGDSALYLCASSDWTGAEAFFGQGTRLTVV.

This clonotype was seen more than once but under ten times. The chain recombines TRBV3-1 with TRBJ2-5; a weak D match, TRBD2 (6 bases). CDR3 length: 16 amino acids. The germline V gene has CDR1 LGHDT and CDR2 YNNKEL (reference sequence). Trimming shortened V by 1 base and J by 1 base, and 13 bases separated the two germline ends. CDR3 sequence reads: CASSQASTGSQETQYF. The CDR3 DNA reads as TGTGCCAGCAGCCAAGCAAGTACCGGGAGCCAAGAGACCCAGTACTTC.

The rearrangement uses TRBV12-3 or TRBV12-4 and TRBJ2-7; a possible D gene is TRBD1 (5 bases). The J call may not be correct, given that the DNA end is closer to TRBJ2-5. This CDR3 is 15 amino acids long. This CDR3 reads CASSSPDTRGETQYF. The CDR3 DNA reads TGTGCCAGCAGTTCCCCGGACACCCGAGGAGAGACCCAGTACTTC.

This sequence joins TRBV28 and TRBJ1-5; D not certain. CDR1 MDHEN and CDR2 SYDVKM come from the germline V gene. Trimming stripped 7 bases from V and 2 bases from J, with 9 bases between. The CDR3 contains 13 residues. In nucleotides, the CDR3 is TGTGCCAGCACCGTCCCCGGCAATCAGCCCCAGCATTTT. Protein sequence: CASTVPGNQPQHF.

V and J are TRBV4-1 and TRBJ2-3; weak D call: TRBD1 (6 bases). V lost 8 bases and J lost 0, with 12 bases in between. This CDR3 comprises 14 residues. CDR1 is MGHRA and CDR2 is YSYEKL in the germline V gene. CDR3 coding DNA: TGCGCCAGCGGCTCAGGGGCAAGCACAGATACGCAGTATTTT. Translation gives CASGSGASTDTQYF.

This sequence joins TRBV20-1 and TRBJ2-1; D uncertain. V was pared by 5 bases and J by 6 bases, with 17 bases between. Germline CDR1 and CDR2: DFQATT and SNEGSKA (reference sequence). This CDR3 is built from 14 residues. CDR3 region: CSAPWAEYVNEQFF. The CDR3 bases are TGCAGTGCTCCATGGGCGGAATATGTCAATGAGCAGTTCTTC.

The CDR3 here is CASLDGTSYNEQFF. CDR3 bases: TGTGCCAGCTTAGACGGGACAAGCTACAATGAGCAGTTCTTC. The chain is built from TRBV12-3 or TRBV12-4 and TRBJ2-1; maybe TRBD1 (6 bases). With 8 bases removed from V and 3 bases from J, the gap between germline ends came to 14 bases. This CDR3 contains 14 residues.